The clone carrying this TCR beta chain was seen a few times. Its antigen is currently unknown. There are 13 residues in the CDR3. CDR1 and CDR2 (germline): SNHLY, FYNNEI. With V trimmed by 5 bases and J by 8 bases, 5 bases remained unmatched. The repertoire was sequenced with immunoSEQ multiplex PCR; TCRdb's copy has only in-frame clones and lacks some. The sample yields about a million clones, more than 65% seen once. This specimen belongs to a study of shared clonotypes between healthy human individuals. Findings and caveats of the study: Naive subsets typically showed greater estimated richness than memory subsets.

The chain has TRBV2 and TRBJ2-5, with TRBD1 matching over 10 bases. Sequencing was carried out using memory CD4+ T cells sorted from blood. Described subset: CD45RA-negative fraction. The source is a man between 18 and 35 years old in good health. CDR3 bases: TGTGCCAGCAGTCGTGGACAGGGGGGCACCCAGTACTTC. Its translation: CASSRGQGGTQYF.